The 12 T cell receptor beta chains reported below all come from one sample, sequenced in a study of T cell changes during pregnancy in multiple sclerosis. Clones were read by immunoSEQ multiplex PCR, and TCRdb kept only the in-frame ones, dropping some. The sample records roughly 100,000 clones, roughly 93% being singletons. This sample comprised peripheral blood, obtained after pregnancy. These receptors were obtained from a female donor with multiple sclerosis, enrolled in a pregnancy study.

J is TRBJ2-3 and V is TRBV10-3; D is undetermined. Trimming pared 7 bases from V and 1 base from J, leaving 12 bases between. This CDR3 has 14 residues. Germline V gene data show CDR1 as ENHRY and CDR2 as SYGVKD. The CDR3 bases are TGTGCCATCATGGCCGGGTTCGGCACAGATACGCAGTATTTT. It yields the protein CAIMAGFGTDTQYF.

V and J are TRBV27 and TRBJ2-3, with 8 bases that match TRBD1. Germline CDR1 and CDR2: MNHEY and SMNVEV (reference sequence). The CDR3 runs to 14 residues. V trimming: 3 bases; J trimming: 5 bases; junction bases outside the gene matches: 4. The CDR3: CASSLSRGLDTQYF. The CDR3, as DNA: TGTGCCAGCAGTTTGAGCAGGGGGCTAGATACGCAGTATTTT.

This chain connects TRBV19 to TRBJ2-1, with D perhaps matching TRBD1 (6 bases). V gave up 2 bases and J gave up 1 base, with 9 bases separating them. CDR1 is LNHDA and CDR2 is SQIVND in the germline V gene (reference sequence). This CDR3 spans 15 amino acids. Here the CDR3 DNA reads TGTGCCAGTAGTATAACAGGGAATTCCTACAATGAGCAGTTCTTC. Protein: CASSITGNSYNEQFF.

V usage is TRBV2 and J usage is TRBJ1-4; no clear D gene. The ends were cut back, 6 bases at V and 4 bases at J, with 9 bases in the middle. The CDR3 runs 13 residues. Germline loops: CDR1 SNHLY, CDR2 FYNNEI. CDR3 region: CASSSDYNEKLFF. The CDR3 nucleotides read TGTGCCAGCAGCTCAGACTATAATGAAAAACTGTTTTTT. Based on the CDR3 plus reference TRBV2 and TRBJ1-4, the full variable domain is EPEVTQTPSHQVTQMGQEVILRCVPISNHLYFYWYRQILGQKVEFLVSFYNNEISEKSEIFDDQFSVERPDGSNFTLKIRSTKLEDSAMYFCASSSDYNEKLFFGSGTQLSVL.

This sequence joins TRBV9 and TRBJ2-3; a possible D gene is TRBD2 (5 bases). The germline gives CDR1 SGDLS, CDR2 YYNGEE. The CDR3 length is 17 residues. V lost 2 bases to trimming and J lost 2 bases, with 18 bases between them. The CDR3 loop is CASSVAPWESATDTQYF. CDR3 nucleotides: TGTGCCAGCAGCGTTGCGCCTTGGGAGTCTGCCACAGATACGCAGTATTTT.

The chain has TRBV19 and TRBJ1-2; D call uncertain. This CDR3 is 13 amino acids long. The V end was cut by 3 bases, the J end by 4 bases, with 9 bases between. CDR1 and CDR2 from the germline V gene are LNHDA and SQIVND (reference sequence). The CDR3 bases are TGTGCCAGTAGTATGATGAGCTCCTATGGCTACACCTTC. Amino acid sequence: CASSMMSSYGYTF. The complete variable domain, with remaining parts taken from reference TRBV19 and TRBJ1-2, reads DGGITQSPKYLFRKEGQNVTLSCEQNLNHDAMYWYRQDPGQGLRLIYYSQIVNDFQKGDIAEGYSVSREKKESFPLTVTSAQKNPTAFYLCASSMMSSYGYTFGSGTRLTVV.

This chain connects TRBV9 to TRBJ1-2; 7 bases are a match to TRBD1. CDR1 and CDR2 (germline): SGDLS, YYNGEE. Trimming at V came to 4 bases and at J to 2 bases, leaving 8 bases not matched to a gene. The CDR3 runs to 15 residues. Here the CDR3 reads CASSPQPQGNYGYTF. For the CDR3, the DNA is TGTGCCAGCAGCCCCCAACCACAGGGGAACTATGGCTACACCTTC.

The genes are TRBV4-2 and TRBJ2-3, with 9 bases identical to TRBD1. Germline V gene data show CDR1 as LGHNA and CDR2 as YNFKEQ. The CDR3 runs 18 residues. The V and J ends lost 1 base and 6 bases, in that order; junction bases with no gene match: 14. The CDR3 nucleotides are TGTGCCAGCAGCCAAGGGAGGGACAGGGCCCTATTAAGGGATACGCAGTATTTT. This sequence encodes CASSQGRDRALLRDTQYF.

The chain recombines TRBV6-5 with TRBJ2-1, with TRBD1 as a possible D gene (5 bases). Trimming removed 1 base at V and 4 bases at J, with 8 bases between. This CDR3 has 14 residues. In germline, CDR1 is MNHEY, CDR2 SVGAGI. The CDR3 sequence is CASSYLTGYNEQFF. Here the CDR3 DNA reads TGTGCCAGCAGTTACTTAACAGGTTACAATGAGCAGTTCTTC.

This chain links TRBV7-2 with TRBJ1-5; no definite D call. The CDR3 is made up of 14 amino acids. Germline assignment: CDR1 SGHTA and CDR2 FQGNSA. Trimming took off 5 bases at V and 0 bases at J, with 8 bases between the two ends. For the CDR3, the DNA is TGTGCCAGCAGCCCCGAGTATAGCAATCAGCCCCAGCATTTT. Its translation: CASSPEYSNQPQHF.

The rearrangement joins TRBV14 to TRBJ2-2; 9 bases align to TRBD2. Germline-derived CDR1 and CDR2 are SGHDN and FVKESK. J was trimmed by 0 bases and V by 1 base; bases with no gene match: 0. The CDR3 spans 16 residues. CDR3 sequence: CASSQVAGANTGELFF. CDR3 DNA sequence: TGTGCCAGCAGCCAAGTAGCGGGGGCGAACACCGGGGAGCTGTTTTTT.

The J gene is TRBJ1-4, the V gene TRBV27; 9 nucleotides match TRBD1. The CDR3 runs to 15 residues. With V trimmed by 5 bases and J by 7 bases, 8 bases remained unmatched. Per the germline V gene, CDR1 is MNHEY and CDR2 is SMNVEV (reference sequence). The CDR3 region has the DNA TGTGCCAGCAGTAACCTACAGGGGGCGGCTGAAAAACTGTTTTTT. Translation gives CASSNLQGAAEKLFF.